The entry below describes one T cell receptor (beta chain). These data originate in a study of blood T cell repertoires in COVID-19. Study background: From the United States, Italy and Spain came samples of acute and convalescent COVID-19. PBMCs, B-cell-depleted T cells, or T cells were the source of the cDNA or gDNA that made up the material.

Per the study methods: By means of reference gene primer amplification, nucleated cell counts were estimated. Generated by immunoSEQ multiplex PCR, the TCRdb table keeps only in-frame clones and is missing some. V, J and clone size derive from that table, while D and trimming were established from the DNA sequence. The table records 180,000 or so clones, more than 80% of them present only once. The CDR3 runs to 18 residues. In germline, CDR1 is SGHNT, CDR2 YENEEA. The J segment lost 5 bases and the V segment lost 5 bases, leaving 17 bases of the junction unmatched. The specimen sequenced was peripheral blood. The TCR sequence derives from a woman aged 55 to 70 with acute or convalescent COVID-19. The chain joins TRBV11-3 to TRBJ2-5, with TRBD2 matching 10 bases. The CDR3 nucleotides read TGTGCCAGCAGCCGCCGAGGAGCCAGCGGGAGGGAACGGGAGACCCAGTACTTC. This codes for CASSRRGASGRERETQYF.